The 22 T cell receptor beta chains below all came from one sample that was sequenced in a study of T cells in Graves' hyperthyroidism and ophthalmopathy. The CDR3 regions of TCR beta were amplified from RNA transcripts. HTBI primers were used for first-round RT-PCR of the TCR CDR3. Via MiXCR, TCRdb re-called the multiplex PCR reads, giving one row per CDR3 protein. The table lists approximately 740,000 distinct CDR3 sequences, 12% to 15% of them singletons. Source material: blood. The source is a woman under 30 with Graves' hyperthyroidism.

Ten or more counts support this clonotype. This chain links TRBV7-2 with TRBJ2-5; TRBD2 agrees at 7 bases. CDR1 and CDR2 (germline): SGHTA, FQGNSA. CDR3 length: 16 residues. The J segment lost 3 bases and the V segment lost 2 bases, leaving 9 bases of the junction unmatched. The CDR3 nucleotides are TGTGCCAGCAGCTTATGGGTGGTAGCGGGCAAAGAGACCCAGTACTTC. This sequence encodes CASSLWVVAGKETQYF.

The chain links TRBV7-9 to TRBJ2-1; 9 bases are shared with TRBD2. V shed 5 bases and J 6 bases; nucleotides not matched to a gene: 11. This CDR3 region has 16 residues. Germline CDR1 and CDR2: SEHNR and FQNEAQ (reference sequence). This CDR3 reads CASSRGAGTSINEQFF. The CDR3, as DNA: TGTGCCAGCAGCCGAGGCGCCGGGACTAGCATCAATGAGCAGTTCTTC.

The sample holds many counts of this clonotype. The V call is TRBV7-8, the J call TRBJ2-5; D remains unclear. Germline V gene data show CDR1 as SGHVS and CDR2 as FQNEAQ. V lost 5 bases, J lost 14 bases, and 27 bases lay in between. The CDR3 is 15 residues long. In DNA, the CDR3 is TGTGCCAGCAGCCCTGAGCCGAACGGTTGGGGATGGGTCTACTTC. Translation gives CASSPEPNGWGWVYF.

This clonotype has ten or more counts. The CDR3 DNA follows: TGCAGTGCCACTAGGGGACAGGGGGCGCGGGAGCAGTACTTC. Its translation is CSATRGQGAREQYF. The chain carries TRBV20-1 and TRBJ2-7; 12 bases align to TRBD1. The germline V gene encodes CDR1 DFQATT and CDR2 SNEGSKA (reference sequence). The trim removed 6 bases at V and 7 bases at J, leaving 10 bases unmatched. This CDR3 contains 14 residues.

The chain couples TRBV18 to TRBJ1-1; TRBD1 might be the D (5 bases). This CDR3 is 14 amino acids long. CDR1 KGHSH and CDR2 LQKENI come from the germline V gene. V lost 3 bases to trimming and J lost 2 bases, with 10 bases between them. The CDR3 sequence: CASSPTDINTEAFF. The CDR3 nucleotides are TGTGCCAGCTCACCGACAGACATTAACACTGAAGCTTTCTTT.

The J gene is TRBJ2-5, the V gene TRBV5-1; TRBD2 matches at 11 bases. The CDR3 totals 15 residues. Trimming removed 2 bases from V and 4 bases from J; junction bases left unmatched: 4. Germline lookup yields CDR1 SGHRS and CDR2 YFSETQ. The CDR3 loop is CASSFTSGSGETQYF. For the CDR3, the DNA is TGCGCCAGCAGCTTTACTAGCGGGAGTGGAGAGACCCAGTACTTC.

This clonotype was observed at least ten times. Written as DNA, the CDR3 is TGTGCCAGCAGCCCTGGGGCGGGGACAGCCCGGGGCTACACCTTC. Its translation: CASSPGAGTARGYTF. The chain combines TRBV7-8 with TRBJ1-2, with 7 bases that match TRBD1. V was pared by 5 bases and J by 8 bases, with 14 bases of the junction left unmatched. This CDR3 region has 15 residues. Germline-derived CDR1 and CDR2 are SGHVS and FQNEAQ. The full variable domain, in which reference TRBV7-8 and TRBJ1-2 provide the parts outside the CDR3, is GAGVSQSPRYKVAKRGQDVALRCDPISGHVSLFWYQQALGQGPEFLTYFQNEAQLDKSGLPSDRFFAERPEGSVSTLKIQRTQQEDSAVYLCASSPGAGTARGYTFGSGTRLTVV.

This clonotype was picked up many times. The chain has TRBV2 and TRBJ2-1; 7 nucleotides match TRBD1. J was trimmed by 0 bases and V by 7 bases; bases with no gene match: 6. In germline, CDR1 is SNHLY, CDR2 FYNNEI. The CDR3 has 15 residues. The chain's CDR3 is CASIRGGASYNEQFF. The DNA for the CDR3 is TGTGCCAGCATCCGAGGGGGCGCCTCCTACAATGAGCAGTTCTTC.

This clonotype has a count of ten or more. The chain carries TRBV20-1 and TRBJ2-1; a possible D gene is TRBD2 (6 bases). The CDR3 runs to 14 residues. CDR1 and CDR2 from the germline V gene are DFQATT and SNEGSKA (reference sequence). Trimming shortened V by 1 base and J by 3 bases, and 10 bases separated the two germline ends. CDR3 sequence (DNA): TGCAGTGCTAGAGTTAGCGGCGGCTACAATGAGCAGTTCTTC. This translates into CSARVSGGYNEQFF.

A few counts support this clonotype. The CDR3 DNA is TGTGCCAGCACCTCCAGGACTAGCGAGAGGAGAATTCAAGAGACCCAGTACTTC. This sequence encodes CASTSRTSERRIQETQYF. The chain couples TRBV12-3 or TRBV12-4 to TRBJ2-5; 9 positions match TRBD2. J gave up 2 bases and V 7 bases, and 17 bases lay outside the gene matches. The CDR3 covers 18 residues.

This clonotype appeared many times. Written as DNA, the CDR3 is TGTGCCAGCAGCCCCAGATGGGACAGAGGCGGCTACACCTTC. This translates into CASSPRWDRGGYTF. The genes are TRBV3-1 and TRBJ1-2; 7 positions agree with TRBD1. CDR3 size: 14 residues. Trimming took 4 bases from V and 8 from J; bases not matched to a gene: 10. CDR1 LGHDT and CDR2 YNNKEL come from the germline V gene (reference sequence).

The J gene is TRBJ2-1, the V gene TRBV7-9, with D uncertain. Trimming removed 5 bases at V and 8 bases at J, with 10 bases between. This CDR3 has 12 residues. Germline lookup yields CDR1 SEHNR and CDR2 FQNEAQ (reference sequence). Here the CDR3 DNA reads TGTGCCAGCAGCCTCAAACGGGATGAGCAGTTCTTC. Translation: CASSLKRDEQFF. Together with reference TRBV7-9 and TRBJ2-1, the CDR3 gives the full variable domain: DTGVSQNPRHKITKRGQNVTFRCDPISEHNRLYWYRQTLGQGPEFLTYFQNEAQLEKSRLLSDRFSAERPKGSFSTLEIQRTEQGDSAMYLCASSLKRDEQFFGPGTRLTVL.

This clonotype was detected only a few times. The rearrangement uses TRBV12-3 or TRBV12-4 and TRBJ2-1; D gene ambiguous. The V end lost 10 bases, the J end lost 0 bases, and 22 bases lay between the germline ends. The CDR3 sequence is 17 residues long. As DNA, the CDR3 is TGTGCCACCCTCTCGCCGGGCGACCCAAGCTCCTACAATGAGCAGTTCTTC. It encodes CATLSPGDPSSYNEQFF.

This clonotype was detected ten times or more. This chain joins TRBV11-2 and TRBJ2-1; possibly TRBD1 for D (6 bases). The CDR3 consists of 16 residues. Germline assignment: CDR1 SGHAT and CDR2 FQNNGV. V was pared by 0 bases and J by 5 bases, with 14 bases between. CDR3 sequence (DNA): TGTGCCAGCAGCTTAGATGGGAACAGGGCGAACAATGAGCAGTTCTTC. Translation: CASSLDGNRANNEQFF.

This clonotype has a count of ten or more. The chain is built from TRBV11-2 and TRBJ2-2; TRBD1 might be the D (6 bases). The CDR3 is 15 amino acids. With 6 bases removed from V and 4 bases from J, the gap between germline ends came to 15 bases. Germline values: CDR1 SGHAT, CDR2 FQNNGV. The CDR3 is CASSRWGRSTGELFF. The CDR3 DNA sequence: TGTGCCAGCAGTAGATGGGGGCGTAGCACCGGGGAGCTGTTTTTT.

This clonotype was recorded at least ten times. The chain joins TRBV20-1 to TRBJ1-1; D uncertain. V was clipped by 3 bases and J by 1 base, with 12 bases between them. The CDR3 totals 14 residues. Per germline, CDR1 DFQATT and CDR2 SNEGSKA (reference sequence). The CDR3 coding sequence is TGCAGTGCTAGGCCTCACGGACGGAACACTGAAGCTTTCTTT. Its protein product is CSARPHGRNTEAFF.

J is TRBJ1-2 and V is TRBV5-8, with TRBD1 matching over 7 bases. The CDR3 loop spans 18 amino acids. Germline CDR1 reads SGHTS; CDR2 reads YDEGEE. The V and J ends lost 0 bases and 8 bases, in that order; junction bases with no gene match: 19. The CDR3 is CASSLVHSNRGPLTGYTF. Written as DNA, the CDR3 is TGTGCCAGCAGCTTGGTCCACTCAAACAGGGGTCCCCTCACCGGCTACACCTTC.

This clonotype has more than one count but fewer than ten. The genes are TRBV20-1 and TRBJ2-5, with a weak D call TRBD2 (6 bases). This CDR3 contains 17 residues. Trimming removed 1 base from V and 0 bases from J, with 18 bases in between. Germline loops: CDR1 DFQATT, CDR2 SNEGSKA (reference sequence). The chain's CDR3 is CSARALVSGLYQETQYF. Here the CDR3 DNA reads TGCAGTGCTAGAGCCCTAGTCAGCGGGCTGTACCAAGAGACCCAGTACTTC.

This chain uses TRBV19 with TRBJ2-4; tentatively, D is TRBD2 (6 bases). The CDR3 contains 14 residues. The germline V gene encodes CDR1 LNHDA and CDR2 SQIVND (reference sequence). The V and J ends lost 6 bases and 6 bases respectively, with 15 bases between them. CDR3 residues: CASSSVGGPNIQYF. The CDR3, as DNA: TGTGCCAGTAGCTCGGTGGGGGGACCAAACATTCAGTACTTC.

In its sample, this clonotype was seen many times. The chain links TRBV30 to TRBJ1-1; D perhaps matches TRBD1 (6 bases). In germline, CDR1 is GTSNPN, CDR2 SVGIG (reference sequence). V shed 0 bases and J shed 5 bases, with 13 bases lying between them. CDR3 size: 14 residues. Here the CDR3 DNA reads TGTGCCTGGAGTGTAGGACAGTTGCTGACTGAAGCTTTCTTT. Encoded protein: CAWSVGQLLTEAFF.

The table lists this clonotype with many counts. In nucleotides, the CDR3 is TGTGCCAGCAGTTTTTTGGGACAGGGGGTAGGGGAGCAGTACTTC. It is translated as CASSFLGQGVGEQYF. The rearrangement joins TRBV27 to TRBJ2-7; 11 positions match TRBD1. From germline, CDR1 is MNHEY and CDR2 SMNVEV (reference sequence). After removal of 3 bases from V and 7 bases from J, the junction contained 8 bases not matched to a gene. The CDR3 covers 15 residues.

The chain is built from TRBV20-1 and TRBJ2-7; TRBD1 matches 10 bases. Germline CDR1 DFQATT, CDR2 SNEGSKA (reference sequence). The CDR3 is made up of 14 amino acids. The CDR3 loop reads CSPLPGQGSDEQYF. The CDR3 DNA is TGCAGCCCCCTTCCGGGACAGGGGTCCGACGAGCAGTACTTC.